This T cell receptor (delta chain) was captured by sequencing in a study of gamma-delta chains in newborns, infants, children. Overall study context: Microbial exposure reportedly drives polyclonal innate γδ T cell expansion after birth.

TCRdb called clones from the reads again using CATT. Seen here are about 3,800 delta-chain clones, around 0.6% observed once, and the top ten hold roughly a sixth. This clone is categorized as medium-sized. In the same sample, other DNA sequences code for this CDR3. Germline V gene sequence: CDR1 GEAIGNYY, CDR2 EKD. The CDR3 runs 20 residues. The junction had 7 bases not matched to a gene; V was cut back by 1 base and J by 0 bases. The sequencing sample was made of blood. The chain couples TRDV2 to TRDJ3; 11 nucleotides agree with TRDD3. The sequence derives from a child who was a newborn, infant or young child, either healthy, febrile or measles-vaccinated (not recorded which). CDR3: CACDTLGDTGSSWDTRQMFF. The DNA of the CDR3 is TGTGCCTGTGACACGCTGGGGGATACTGGTAGCTCCTGGGACACCCGACAGATGTTTTTC.